The source of this T cell receptor (beta chain) is a study of memory CD4+ T cells and cytomegalovirus serostatus. Study context: Healthy Belgian adult donors included roughly nine CMV-positive and about two dozen CMV-negative people.

Single viable CD3+CD4+CD8-CD45RO+ cells were sorted as the memory CD4+ T cells. From germline, CDR1 is MNHEY and CDR2 SVGAGI. There are 16 residues in the CDR3. The ends lost 0 bases at V and 7 bases at J; junction bases unmatched: 8. The repertoire was sequenced with immunoSEQ multiplex PCR; TCRdb's copy has only in-frame clones and lacks some. The repertoire holds over 55,000 clones, more than 60% seen once, with around 0.83% in the top ten. The TCR originated in an adult in good health and CMV-seronegative. The sample comprised memory CD4+ T cells from blood. This chain joins TRBV6-5 and TRBJ1-4; 7 bases align to TRBD1. The CDR3 sequence is CASSYSTGNPSEKLFF. The CDR3 region has the DNA TGTGCCAGCAGTTACTCGACAGGGAATCCCAGTGAAAAACTGTTTTTT.